These 21 T cell receptor beta chains were all obtained from the same sample, sequenced in a study of blood T cell repertoires in COVID-19. Profiling relied on immunoSEQ multiplex PCR, and the TCRdb table lists in-frame clones only, not all of them. The table lists 100,000 or so clones, around 72% of them singletons, with 14% in the top ten. What was sequenced was peripheral blood. These TCRs come from an elderly woman with acute or convalescent COVID-19.

The J gene is TRBJ2-3, the V gene TRBV7-2, with 9 bases matching TRBD1. This CDR3 has 18 residues. Germline V gene lookup returns CDR1 SGHTA and CDR2 FQGNSA. V dropped 5 bases and J dropped 2; count of bases not matched to a gene: 14. CDR3: CASSAQGAHLFPTDTQYF. The DNA of the CDR3 is TGTGCCAGCAGCGCACAGGGGGCCCACCTCTTTCCCACAGATACGCAGTATTTT.

This clone was recorded a few times. The chain joins TRBV5-6 to TRBJ2-7; D is ambiguous. Germline lookup yields CDR1 SGHDT and CDR2 YYEEEE. This CDR3 is built from 16 residues. Trimming stripped 0 bases from V and 5 bases from J, with 18 bases between. The chain's CDR3 is CASSLARRARRNEQYF. CDR3 nucleotides: TGTGCCAGCAGCTTGGCCCGGAGAGCCCGGCGGAACGAGCAGTACTTC.

The chain carries TRBV11-3 and TRBJ2-3; D might be TRBD2 (5 bases). The CDR3 is 13 amino acids. The V and J ends lost 5 bases and 2 bases respectively, with 8 bases between them. Per germline, CDR1 SGHNT and CDR2 YENEEA. The CDR3 protein is CASSRGLTDTQYF. CDR3 coding DNA: TGTGCCAGCAGCCGAGGGCTCACAGATACGCAGTATTTT. Based on the CDR3 plus reference TRBV11-3 and TRBJ2-3, the full variable domain is EAGVVQSPRYKIIEKKQPVAFWCNPISGHNTLYWYLQNLGQGPELLIRYENEEAVDDSQLPKDRFSAERLKGVDSTLKIQPAELGDSAVYLCASSRGLTDTQYFGPGTRLTVL.

The rearrangement joins TRBV4-2 to TRBJ1-2; 7 bases map to TRBD1. The CDR3 totals 15 residues. CDR1 is LGHNA and CDR2 is YNFKEQ in the germline V gene. V was clipped by 0 bases and J by 8 bases; unmatched bases: 9. CDR3: CASSQDRDRVEGYTF. The CDR3 DNA follows: TGTGCCAGCAGCCAAGATCGTGACAGGGTGGAAGGCTACACCTTC.

The chain carries TRBV29-1 and TRBJ2-3; 7 bases are shared with TRBD2. V trimming: 7 bases; J trimming: 6 bases; junction bases outside the gene matches: 7. CDR1 and CDR2 from the germline V gene are SQVTM and ANQGSEA. The CDR3 is made up of 12 amino acids. Here the CDR3 DNA reads TGCAGCGCGCAACTCGGGGGGGATACGCAGTATTTT. Its protein product is CSAQLGGDTQYF.

The chain links TRBV19 to TRBJ1-1, with D hard to call. The CDR3 is 14 residues long. Germline lookup yields CDR1 LNHDA and CDR2 SQIVND (reference sequence). Deletions cut 7 bases from V and 1 base from J, with 13 bases between. CDR3 loop: CASKLQQTNTEAFF. For the CDR3, the DNA is TGTGCCAGTAAACTCCAACAGACGAACACTGAAGCTTTCTTT. The whole variable domain, filled in from reference TRBV19 and TRBJ1-1, reads DGGITQSPKYLFRKEGQNVTLSCEQNLNHDAMYWYRQDPGQGLRLIYYSQIVNDFQKGDIAEGYSVSREKKESFPLTVTSAQKNPTAFYLCASKLQQTNTEAFFGQGTRLTVV.

The chain uses TRBV5-1 and TRBJ2-7, with 12 bases identical to TRBD2. The V segment lost 0 bases and the J segment 4 bases; nucleotides outside the gene matches: 5. Germline loops: CDR1 SGHRS, CDR2 YFSETQ. This CDR3 has 16 amino acids. CDR3 region: CASSLARTSGVYEQYF. The CDR3 DNA is TGCGCCAGCAGCTTGGCCAGGACTAGCGGGGTGTACGAGCAGTACTTC.

The chain carries TRBV6-5 and TRBJ2-1; D may be TRBD2 (6 bases). CDR1 MNHEY and CDR2 SVGAGI come from the germline V gene. The CDR3 consists of 16 residues. Trimming shortened V by 0 bases and J by 1 base, and 10 bases separated the two germline ends. The CDR3 bases are TGTGCCAGCAGTTACTCGGGAGGAGGGTCCTACAATGAGCAGTTCTTC. Protein: CASSYSGGGSYNEQFF.

As to this clone: At one end, the junction sequence differs from germline, possibly due to a read error. The gene calls are TRBV7-7 and TRBJ1-5, with D perhaps matching TRBD1 (6 bases). The CDR3 contains 17 residues. Germline-derived CDR1 and CDR2 are SSHAT and FNYEAQ (reference sequence). CDR3 DNA: TGTGCTAGCAGCTTAGGGGTTAAGGGGGTAGGGAATCAGCCCCAGCATTTT. Translating it yields CASSLGVKGVGNQPQHF. Full variable domain (outside the CDR3, taken from reference TRBV7-7 and TRBJ1-5): GAGVSQSPRYKVTKRGQDVTLRCDPISSHATLYWYQQALGQGPEFLTYFNYEAQPDKSGLPSDRFSAERPEGSISTLTIQRTEQRDSAMYRCASSLGVKGVGNQPQHFGDGTRLSIL.

The chain uses TRBV10-3 and TRBJ1-2; a weak D match, TRBD1 (5 bases). Trimming pared 6 bases from V and 1 base from J, leaving 9 bases between. Per the germline V gene, CDR1 is ENHRY and CDR2 is SYGVKD. The CDR3 consists of 13 residues. CDR3 region: CAIRGTLNYGYTF. CDR3 coding DNA: TGTGCCATCAGGGGGACTCTTAACTATGGCTACACCTTC.

This clone turned up a few times. V and J are TRBV25-1 and TRBJ2-2; 9 bases match TRBD1. This CDR3 has 15 amino acids. The junction had 5 bases not matched to a gene; V was cut back by 3 bases and J by 6 bases. The germline V gene has CDR1 MGHDK and CDR2 SYGVNS. CDR3 sequence (DNA): TGTGCCAGCAGTGATGGGACAGGGTTGGCCGGGGAGCTGTTTTTT. Amino acids: CASSDGTGLAGELFF.

The chain links TRBV3-1 (or the pseudogene TRBV3-2) to TRBJ2-1; the match to TRBD2 covers 13 bases. The CDR3 contains 18 residues. The V gene's germline CDR1 is LGHDT and CDR2 YNNKEL (reference sequence). J was trimmed by 2 bases and V by 3 bases; bases with no gene match: 7. CDR3 DNA sequence: TGTGCCAGCAGCCAGTCCAGGACTAGCGGGGGTACCTACAATGAGCAGTTCTTC. Amino acid sequence: CASSQSRTSGGTYNEQFF.

J is TRBJ2-7 and V is TRBV6-2 or TRBV6-3; 11 positions agree with TRBD1. Germline CDR1 and CDR2: MNHEY and SVGEGT. The CDR3 length is 17 residues. Trimming took 6 bases from V and 4 from J; bases not matched to a gene: 14. The CDR3 is CASSPRTGGNHRYEQYF. DNA for the CDR3: TGTGCCAGCAGCCCTCGGACAGGGGGCAATCATCGGTACGAGCAGTACTTC.

V and J are TRBV27 and TRBJ1-3; TRBD1 might be the D (6 bases). CDR1 and CDR2 (germline): MNHEY, SMNVEV (reference sequence). Trimming took off 2 bases at V and 4 bases at J, with 6 bases between the two ends. The CDR3 consists of 13 residues. This chain's CDR3 is CASSLDRGNTIYF. CDR3 nucleotide sequence: TGTGCCAGCAGTTTAGACAGGGGAAACACCATATATTTT.

J is TRBJ1-2 and V is TRBV5-1; D remains ambiguous. The V gene's germline CDR1 is SGHRS and CDR2 YFSETQ. The CDR3 has 14 residues. Trimming left V 7 bases short and J 8 bases short, with 21 bases between. The CDR3 DNA reads as TGCGCCAGCGGGAAAAAAGAAGCGGGAATAGGCTACACCTTC. It is translated as CASGKKEAGIGYTF.

The chain links TRBV18 to TRBJ2-7; tentatively, D is TRBD1 (6 bases). CDR3 length equals 14 residues. Germline V gives CDR1 KGHSH, CDR2 LQKENI. V was clipped by 4 bases and J by 3 bases, with 13 bases between them. The chain's CDR3 is CASSRAQGFYEQYF. CDR3 DNA sequence: TGTGCCAGCTCACGTGCACAGGGATTCTACGAGCAGTACTTC.

V is TRBV5-4 and J is TRBJ2-1; 8 positions agree with TRBD2. With V trimmed by 10 bases and J by 5 bases, 14 bases remained unmatched. Germline lookup yields CDR1 SGHNT and CDR2 YYREEE (reference sequence). This CDR3 is built from 15 residues. Written as DNA, the CDR3 is TGTGCCTCAACCCCGGCGGCGGGGGGTCACAATGAGCAGTTCTTC. Encoded protein: CASTPAAGGHNEQFF.

The CDR3 DNA reads TGTGCCAGCAGTAGGAGGACGAACACCGGGGAGCTGTTTTTT. Amino acids: CASSRRTNTGELFF. The gene calls are TRBV27 and TRBJ2-2, with D maybe TRBD2 (5 bases). This CDR3 spans 14 amino acids. Trimming took 5 bases from V and 0 from J, leaving 7 bases between them. Germline CDR1 reads MNHEY; CDR2 reads SMNVEV (reference sequence).

The V call is TRBV12-3 or TRBV12-4, the J call TRBJ2-5; perhaps TRBD2 as D (5 bases). Trimming removed 2 bases at V and 5 bases at J, with 6 bases between. The CDR3 has 12 amino acids. CDR3 bases: TGTGCCAGCAGTTTATCGGGGGAGACCCAGTACTTC. Translation: CASSLSGETQYF.

V gene TRBV28 combines with J gene TRBJ1-2; D might be TRBD1 (5 bases). V lost 5 bases, J lost 2 bases, and 9 bases lay in between. Germline V gives CDR1 MDHEN, CDR2 SYDVKM. This CDR3 has 13 amino acids. This CDR3 reads CASSQGLNYGYTF. CDR3 bases: TGTGCCAGCAGTCAGGGCCTGAACTATGGCTACACCTTC.

The chain has TRBV5-1 and TRBJ2-7; a weak D match, TRBD1 (5 bases). Trimming shortened V by 2 bases and J by 6 bases, and 15 bases separated the two germline ends. The CDR3 sequence is 14 residues long. Germline CDR1 and CDR2: SGHRS and YFSETQ. The CDR3 coding sequence is TGCGCCAGCAGCTTCGGCCAGGGATATTCCGAGCAGTACTTC. Translation gives CASSFGQGYSEQYF.